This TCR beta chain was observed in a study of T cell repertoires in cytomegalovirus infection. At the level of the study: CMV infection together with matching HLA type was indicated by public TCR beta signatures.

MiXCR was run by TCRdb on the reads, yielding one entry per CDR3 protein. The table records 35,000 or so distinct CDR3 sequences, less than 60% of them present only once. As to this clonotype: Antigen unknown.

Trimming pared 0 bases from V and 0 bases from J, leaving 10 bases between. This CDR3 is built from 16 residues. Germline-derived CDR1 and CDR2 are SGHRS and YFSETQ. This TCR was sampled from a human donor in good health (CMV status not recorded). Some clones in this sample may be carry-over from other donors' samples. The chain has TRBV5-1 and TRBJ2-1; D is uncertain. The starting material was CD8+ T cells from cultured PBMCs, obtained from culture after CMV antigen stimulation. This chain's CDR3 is CASSLDRAHSYNEQFF. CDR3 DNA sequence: TGCGCCAGCAGCTTGGACAGAGCACACTCCTACAATGAGCAGTTCTTC.